This T cell receptor (beta chain) was observed in a study of blood T cell repertoires in COVID-19. Study as a whole: The cDNA or gDNA used as material had been derived from T cells, B-cell-depleted T cells, or PBMCs.

This table comes from immunoSEQ multiplex PCR, and its TCRdb copy is limited to in-frame clones, with some not included. Altogether some 73,000 clones are present, 65% to 90% being singletons, with the ten largest covering more than 9.5%. Germline CDR1 and CDR2: MNHNY and SVGAGI (reference sequence). There are 14 residues in the CDR3. V trimming: 6 bases; J trimming: 6 bases; junction bases outside the gene matches: 8. The Seattle site enrolled patients during active infection and followed them longitudinally. Sequenced sample: peripheral blood. The receptor was derived from a man aged 45-65 years with COVID-19, enrolled during active disease. The chain couples TRBV6-6 to TRBJ1-3; 7 positions match TRBD1. The CDR3 is CASSPTGDANTIYF. CDR3 nucleotide sequence: TGTGCCAGCAGCCCTACAGGGGACGCAAACACCATATATTTT.